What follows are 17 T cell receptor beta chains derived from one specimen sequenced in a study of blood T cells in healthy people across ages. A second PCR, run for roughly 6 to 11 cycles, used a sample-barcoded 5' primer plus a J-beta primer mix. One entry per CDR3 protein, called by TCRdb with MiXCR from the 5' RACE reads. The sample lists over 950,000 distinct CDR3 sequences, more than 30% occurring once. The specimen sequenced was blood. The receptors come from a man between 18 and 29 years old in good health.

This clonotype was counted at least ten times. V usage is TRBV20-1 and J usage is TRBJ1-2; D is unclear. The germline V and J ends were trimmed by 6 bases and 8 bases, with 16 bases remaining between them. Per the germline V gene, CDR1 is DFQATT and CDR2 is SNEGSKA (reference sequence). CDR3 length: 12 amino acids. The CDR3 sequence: CSADSGTEGYTF. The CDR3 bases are TGCAGTGCCGATTCCGGAACGGAGGGCTACACCTTC.

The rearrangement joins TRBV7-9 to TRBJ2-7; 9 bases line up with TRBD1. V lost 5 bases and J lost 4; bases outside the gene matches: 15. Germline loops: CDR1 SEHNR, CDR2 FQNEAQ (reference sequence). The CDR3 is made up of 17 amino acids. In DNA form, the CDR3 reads TGTGCCAGCAGCCTCGCGCGGACAGGGACAGGGTCGTACGAGCAGTACTTC. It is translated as CASSLARTGTGSYEQYF.

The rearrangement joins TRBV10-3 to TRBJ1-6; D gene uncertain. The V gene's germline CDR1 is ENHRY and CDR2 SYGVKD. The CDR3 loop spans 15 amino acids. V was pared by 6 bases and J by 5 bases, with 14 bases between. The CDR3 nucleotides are TGTGCCATCAGAGCAAAACCTCTCGATAATTCACCCCTCCACTTT. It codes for CAIRAKPLDNSPLHF.

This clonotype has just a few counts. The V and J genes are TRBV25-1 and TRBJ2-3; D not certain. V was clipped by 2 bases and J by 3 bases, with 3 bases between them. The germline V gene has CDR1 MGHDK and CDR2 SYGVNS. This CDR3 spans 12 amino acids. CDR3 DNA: TGTGCCAGCAGTGAAGTTACAGATACGCAGTATTTT. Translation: CASSEVTDTQYF.

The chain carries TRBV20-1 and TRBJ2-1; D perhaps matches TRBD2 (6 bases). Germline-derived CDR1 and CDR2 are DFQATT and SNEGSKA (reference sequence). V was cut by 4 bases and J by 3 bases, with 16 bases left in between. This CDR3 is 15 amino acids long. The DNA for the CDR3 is TGCAGTGCTAAGACTGTGCGGGGCCGCTACAATGAGCAGTTCTTC. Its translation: CSAKTVRGRYNEQFF.

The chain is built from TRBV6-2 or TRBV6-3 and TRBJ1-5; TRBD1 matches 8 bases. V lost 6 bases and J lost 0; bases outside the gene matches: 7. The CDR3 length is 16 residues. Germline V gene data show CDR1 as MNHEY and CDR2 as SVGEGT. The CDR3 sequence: CASREMDRVSNQPQHF. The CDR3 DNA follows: TGTGCCAGCAGAGAAATGGACAGGGTTAGCAATCAGCCCCAGCATTTT.

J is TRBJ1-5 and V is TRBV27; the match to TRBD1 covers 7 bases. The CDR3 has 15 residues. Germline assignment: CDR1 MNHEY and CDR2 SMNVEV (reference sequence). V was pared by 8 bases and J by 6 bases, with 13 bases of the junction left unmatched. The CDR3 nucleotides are TGTGCCAGCCGCTCCGGCCAGGGGGTCACTCAGCCCCAGCATTTT. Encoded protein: CASRSGQGVTQPQHF.

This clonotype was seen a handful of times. In DNA form, the CDR3 reads TGTGCCAGCAGCTTAGGGCGTCTTGGCTTGAACACTGAAGCTTTCTTT. This codes for CASSLGRLGLNTEAFF. The chain uses TRBV11-2 and TRBJ1-1; D unresolved. The CDR3 consists of 16 residues. Germline values: CDR1 SGHAT, CDR2 FQNNGV. The V end lost 1 base, the J end lost 0 bases, and 12 bases lay between the germline ends.

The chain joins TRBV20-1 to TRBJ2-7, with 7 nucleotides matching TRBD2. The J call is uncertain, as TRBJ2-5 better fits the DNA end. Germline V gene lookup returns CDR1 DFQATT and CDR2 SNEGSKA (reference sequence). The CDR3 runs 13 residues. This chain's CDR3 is CSATRLAGETQYF. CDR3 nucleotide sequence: TGCAGTGCCACTAGACTAGCCGGTGAGACCCAGTACTTC.

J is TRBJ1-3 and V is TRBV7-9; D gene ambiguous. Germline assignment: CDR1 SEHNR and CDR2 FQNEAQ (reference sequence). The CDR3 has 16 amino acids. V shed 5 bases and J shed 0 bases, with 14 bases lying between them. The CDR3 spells CASSPPEGNSGNTIYF. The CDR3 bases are TGTGCCAGCAGCCCCCCGGAGGGCAACTCTGGAAACACCATATATTTT. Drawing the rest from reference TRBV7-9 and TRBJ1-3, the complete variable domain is DTGVSQNPRHKITKRGQNVTFRCDPISEHNRLYWYRQTLGQGPEFLTYFQNEAQLEKSRLLSDRFSAERPKGSFSTLEIQRTEQGDSAMYLCASSPPEGNSGNTIYFGEGSWLTVV.

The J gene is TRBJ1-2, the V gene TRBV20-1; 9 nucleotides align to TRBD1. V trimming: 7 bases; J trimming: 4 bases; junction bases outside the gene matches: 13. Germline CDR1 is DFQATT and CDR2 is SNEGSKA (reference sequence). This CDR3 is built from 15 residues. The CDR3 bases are TGCAGTGTTCTACCCGGGACAGGGCATGCCTATGGCTACACCTTC. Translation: CSVLPGTGHAYGYTF.

The CDR3 bases are TGCAGTGCTCAAAACCCCATAGCGGGGGGGCGCTCCAATGAGCAGTTCTTC. Translated: CSAQNPIAGGRSNEQFF. The rearrangement links TRBV20-1 to TRBJ2-1, with TRBD2 matching over 11 bases. Germline V gene lookup returns CDR1 DFQATT and CDR2 SNEGSKA (reference sequence). The CDR3 totals 17 residues. The junction had 15 bases not matched to a gene; V was cut back by 5 bases and J by 6 bases.

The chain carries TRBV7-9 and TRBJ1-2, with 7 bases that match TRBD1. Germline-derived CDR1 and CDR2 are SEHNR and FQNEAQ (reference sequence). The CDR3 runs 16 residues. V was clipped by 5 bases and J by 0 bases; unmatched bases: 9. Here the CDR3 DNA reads TGTGCCAGCAGCCTACAGCGACAGGGCCCTAACTATGGCTACACCTTC. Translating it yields CASSLQRQGPNYGYTF.

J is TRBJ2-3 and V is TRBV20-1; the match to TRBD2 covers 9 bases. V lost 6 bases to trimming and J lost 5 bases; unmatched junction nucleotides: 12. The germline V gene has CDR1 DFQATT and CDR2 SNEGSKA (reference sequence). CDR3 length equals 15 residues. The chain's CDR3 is CSAKPPGLALDTQYF. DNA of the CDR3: TGCAGTGCCAAGCCCCCGGGACTAGCATTAGATACGCAGTATTTT.

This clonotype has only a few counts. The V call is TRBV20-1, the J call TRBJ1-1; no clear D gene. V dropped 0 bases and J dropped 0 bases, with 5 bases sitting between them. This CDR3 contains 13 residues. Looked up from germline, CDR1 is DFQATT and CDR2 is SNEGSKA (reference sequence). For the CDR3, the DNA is TGCAGTGCTAGAGAGAATATGAACACTGAAGCTTTCTTT. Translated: CSARENMNTEAFF.

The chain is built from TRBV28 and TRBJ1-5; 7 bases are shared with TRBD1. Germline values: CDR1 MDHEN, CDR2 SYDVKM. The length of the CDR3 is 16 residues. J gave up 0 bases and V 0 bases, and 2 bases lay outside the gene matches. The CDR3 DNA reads TGTGCCAGCAGTTTATGGGGACAGAATAGCAATCAGCCCCAGCATTTT. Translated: CASSLWGQNSNQPQHF. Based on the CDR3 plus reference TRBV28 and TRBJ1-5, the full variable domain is DVKVTQSSRYLVKRTGEKVFLECVQDMDHENMFWYRQDPGLGLRLIYFSYDVKMKEKGDIPEGYSVSREKKERFSLILESASTNQTSMYLCASSLWGQNSNQPQHFGDGTRLSIL.

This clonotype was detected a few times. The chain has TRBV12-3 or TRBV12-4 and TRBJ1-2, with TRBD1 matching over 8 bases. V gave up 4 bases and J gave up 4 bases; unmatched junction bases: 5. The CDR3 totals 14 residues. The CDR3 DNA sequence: TGTGCCAGCAGTTCTACAGGGGGAGCCTATGGCTACACCTTC. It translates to CASSSTGGAYGYTF.